One sample yielded the 24 T cell receptor beta chains listed below, sequenced in a study of radiotherapy plus CTLA-4 blockade in lung cancer. Clones were sequenced by immunoSEQ multiplex PCR, and TCRdb holds only the in-frame ones, with some missing. Of 80,000 or so clones listed, roughly 79% were seen once; the top ten hold less than 4%. Sequences were derived from peripheral blood, sampled from a patient treated with radiotherapy plus ipilimumab. All receptors come from a human donor with non-small cell lung cancer who had a partial response to radiotherapy plus ipilimumab. Some clones in this sample may be carry-over from other donors' samples.

V is TRBV9 and J is TRBJ1-2; D might be TRBD1 (6 bases). Per the germline V gene, CDR1 is SGDLS and CDR2 is YYNGEE. V lost 1 base, J lost 0 bases, and 16 bases lay in between. CDR3 length: 17 amino acids. The CDR3 DNA reads as TGTGCCAGCAGCGTAAGGGGGGGGGACGTTACTAACTATGGCTACACCTTC. This translates into CASSVRGGDVTNYGYTF. Full variable domain (missing parts from reference TRBV9 and TRBJ1-2): DSGVTQTPKHLITATGQRVTLRCSPRSGDLSVYWYQQSLDQGLQFLIQYYNGEERAKGNILERFSAQQFPDLHSELNLSSLELGDSALYFCASSVRGGDVTNYGYTFGSGTRLTVV.

This rearrangement joins TRBV20-1 to TRBJ2-5; tentative D call: TRBD1 (7 bases). Germline V gene data show CDR1 as DFQATT and CDR2 as SNEGSKA (reference sequence). V was trimmed by 8 bases and J by 11 bases, leaving 15 bases between them. This CDR3 is built from 10 residues. CDR3 region: CSPLRGEQYF. DNA of the CDR3: TGCAGTCCACTCAGGGGGGAGCAGTACTTC.

This clone was seen only a few times. This CDR3 reads CASPTEAFF. The DNA of the CDR3 is TGTGCCAGCCCGACTGAAGCTTTCTTT. The chain employs TRBV5-6 and TRBJ1-1, with D uncertain. V was pared by 7 bases and J by 5 bases, with 3 bases between. The CDR3 contains 9 residues. Germline values: CDR1 SGHDT, CDR2 YYEEEE.

This chain connects TRBV19 to TRBJ2-1, with a weak D call TRBD2 (5 bases). This CDR3 spans 13 amino acids. The germline V gene encodes CDR1 LNHDA and CDR2 SQIVND (reference sequence). Trimming left V 2 bases short and J 9 bases short, with 11 bases between. The CDR3 DNA sequence: TGTGCCAGTAGTATACTCGGGAACGGTGAGCAGTTCTTC. This codes for CASSILGNGEQFF.

This chain connects TRBV6-1 to TRBJ2-1; 13 bases are a match to TRBD2. The trim removed 5 bases at V and 15 bases at J, leaving 10 bases unmatched. Germline V gene sequence: CDR1 MNHNS, CDR2 SASEGT. The CDR3 is made up of 14 amino acids. The DNA of the CDR3 is TGTGCCAGCAGTAGCGGACTAGCGGGGGCCAACCCGTTCTTC. This gives the protein CASSSGLAGANPFF.

The V call is TRBV10-1, the J call TRBJ2-1, with 8 positions matching TRBD2. Trimming removed 0 bases from V and 8 bases from J; junction bases left unmatched: 12. This CDR3 contains 17 residues. From germline, CDR1 is WNHNN and CDR2 SYGVQD (reference sequence). CDR3 residues: CASSESGPAGVNDEQFF. The CDR3 region has the DNA TGCGCCAGCAGTGAGTCTGGCCCAGCGGGAGTAAACGATGAGCAGTTCTTC.

The chain joins TRBV5-1 to TRBJ1-3; D may be TRBD1 (6 bases). Germline-derived CDR1 and CDR2 are SGHRS and YFSETQ. The CDR3 consists of 14 residues. With 3 bases removed from V and 0 bases from J, the gap between germline ends came to 7 bases. The CDR3 sequence is CASSSGVSGNTIYF. The CDR3 DNA is TGCGCCAGCAGCTCAGGGGTCTCTGGAAACACCATATATTTT. Full variable domain (remainder filled in from reference TRBV5-1 and TRBJ1-3): KAGVTQTPRYLIKTRGQQVTLSCSPISGHRSVSWYQQTPGQGLQFLFEYFSETQRNKGNFPGRFSGRQFSNSRSEMNVSTLELGDSALYLCASSSGVSGNTIYFGEGSWLTVV.

This clone was counted a few times. This chain connects TRBV14 to TRBJ2-1, with 11 positions matching TRBD2. V shed 0 bases and J 5 bases; nucleotides not matched to a gene: 6. Looked up from germline, CDR1 is SGHDN and CDR2 is FVKESK. This CDR3 has 17 residues. For the CDR3, the DNA is TGTGCCAGCAGCCAAGAAACGACTAGCGGGGCGAACAATGAGCAGTTCTTC. Translated, it gives CASSQETTSGANNEQFF.

The chain couples TRBV10-3 to TRBJ1-2, with 7 nucleotides matching TRBD1. The CDR3 consists of 11 residues. CDR1 ENHRY and CDR2 SYGVKD come from the germline V gene. V trimming: 6 bases; J trimming: 5 bases; junction bases outside the gene matches: 0. The CDR3 bases are TGTGCCATCAGGACAGGGTATGGCTACACCTTC. This translates into CAIRTGYGYTF.

The chain couples TRBV27 to TRBJ2-2; the match to TRBD2 covers 8 bases. Losses at the gene ends were 5 bases for V and 4 bases for J; bases not matched to a gene: 6. This CDR3 comprises 15 residues. Looked up from germline, CDR1 is MNHEY and CDR2 is SMNVEV (reference sequence). The CDR3 DNA reads as TGTGCCAGCAGTCTCGGACTAGCCGGCACCGGGGAGCTGTTTTTT. Translated, it gives CASSLGLAGTGELFF.

The rearrangement uses TRBV2 and TRBJ2-1; no clear D gene. The CDR3 loop spans 16 amino acids. The germline V gene encodes CDR1 SNHLY and CDR2 FYNNEI. The V end lost 1 base, the J end lost 8 bases, and 18 bases lay between the germline ends. The CDR3 bases are TGTGCCAGCAGTGAAGGATCATCCCCCTCAGGCTATGAGCAGTTCTTC. The encoded protein is CASSEGSSPSGYEQFF. Filled out from reference TRBV2 and TRBJ2-1, the complete variable domain reads EPEVTQTPSHQVTQMGQEVILRCVPISNHLYFYWYRQILGQKVEFLVSFYNNEISEKSEIFDDQFSVERPDGSNFTLKIRSTKLEDSAMYFCASSEGSSPSGYEQFFGPGTRLTVL.

This clone was seen only a few times. The chain joins TRBV2 to TRBJ2-7; D possibly corresponds to TRBD2 (6 bases). The V and J ends lost 7 bases and 8 bases respectively, with 18 bases between them. The CDR3 is 13 amino acids. Germline CDR1 reads SNHLY; CDR2 reads FYNNEI. Written as DNA, the CDR3 is TGTGCCAGCAAGCAAGACGGTGGCGGGAAGCAGTACTTC. Amino acid sequence: CASKQDGGGKQYF.

This clone was detected once. The chain recombines TRBV6-6 with TRBJ2-3; no reliable D call. CDR3 length: 12 amino acids. V shed 6 bases and J shed 9 bases, with 13 bases lying between them. CDR1 and CDR2 from the germline V gene are MNHNY and SVGAGI (reference sequence). This CDR3 reads CASSPRMATQYF. The CDR3 region has the DNA TGTGCCAGCAGCCCTAGGATGGCAACGCAGTATTTT.

The chain couples TRBV11-2 to TRBJ2-1; TRBD2 matches 8 bases. Trimming at V came to 2 bases and at J to 8 bases, leaving 8 bases not matched to a gene. There are 15 residues in the CDR3. Germline V gene sequence: CDR1 SGHAT, CDR2 FQNNGV. The CDR3 nucleotides read TGTGCCAGCAGCTTATCTGGCGGGGGGCCCGATGAGCAGTTCTTC. This gives the protein CASSLSGGGPDEQFF.

The chain links TRBV19 to TRBJ2-1, with D hard to call. The germline V and J ends were trimmed by 3 bases and 6 bases, with 15 bases remaining between them. Germline values: CDR1 LNHDA, CDR2 SQIVND (reference sequence). The CDR3 is made up of 15 amino acids. CDR3: CASSMGSNMGNEQFF. DNA of the CDR3: TGTGCCAGTAGTATGGGTAGCAATATGGGCAATGAGCAGTTCTTC.

The rearrangement joins TRBV19 to TRBJ2-6; TRBD1 aligns across 8 bases. The CDR3 loop spans 18 amino acids. V lost 7 bases, J lost 2 bases, and 13 bases stayed unmatched. Germline CDR1 and CDR2: LNHDA and SQIVND (reference sequence). The CDR3 nucleotides are TGTGCCAGTATTAATCAGGGGGCATTACGTACTGGGGCCAACGTCCTGACTTTC. Its translation: CASINQGALRTGANVLTF.

The J gene is TRBJ2-7, the V gene TRBV6-1; D is undetermined. CDR3 length equals 17 residues. The V end lost 1 base, the J end lost 1 base, and 17 bases lay between the germline ends. The germline gives CDR1 MNHNS, CDR2 SASEGT. CDR3 DNA sequence: TGTGCCAGCAGTGAAGGAGTTGCCAACGAGTGGTCCTACGAGCAGTACTTC. Translating it yields CASSEGVANEWSYEQYF.

The chain employs TRBV28 and TRBJ1-2, with no clear D. Between the trimmed V and J ends, which lost 7 bases and 5 bases, there was a span of 14 bases. Looked up from germline, CDR1 is MDHEN and CDR2 is SYDVKM. The CDR3 totals 13 residues. The CDR3 nucleotides are TGTGCCAGCAAGACACAGTTCGTTTATGGCTACACCTTC. Translated: CASKTQFVYGYTF.

This clone occurred once. This chain connects TRBV5-1 to TRBJ2-3, with 7 bases aligning to TRBD2. This CDR3 comprises 17 residues. With 4 bases clipped from V and 7 bases from J, the junction kept 18 bases outside the gene matches. The V gene's germline CDR1 is SGHRS and CDR2 YFSETQ. The CDR3 spells CASSRRLQGGSQHTQYF. In DNA form, the CDR3 reads TGCGCCAGCAGCCGGAGGTTGCAGGGAGGGAGCCAGCATACGCAGTATTTT.

The V gene is TRBV5-1, the J gene TRBJ1-6, with 7 nucleotides matching TRBD1. The CDR3 is 16 amino acids. V lost 0 bases, J lost 6 bases, and 6 bases stayed unmatched. The germline CDR1 and CDR2 sequences are SGHRS and YFSETQ. The CDR3 DNA follows: TGCGCCAGCAGCTTGGCAATAGGGACAGCTAATTCACCCCTCCACTTT. The encoded protein is CASSLAIGTANSPLHF.

This clone was observed a single time. This chain links TRBV7-2 with TRBJ2-3, with D perhaps TRBD1 (5 bases). V was cut by 5 bases and J by 2 bases, with 11 bases left in between. Germline V gene lookup returns CDR1 SGHTA and CDR2 FQGNSA. The length of the CDR3 is 14 residues. As DNA, the CDR3 is TGTGCCAGCAGCCTCAGGGTTGCCACAGATACGCAGTATTTT. It encodes CASSLRVATDTQYF.

The sample holds a few counts of this clone. The chain uses TRBV10-1 and TRBJ1-1; D is possibly TRBD1 (5 bases). Germline V CDR1 and CDR2: WNHNN, SYGVQD (reference sequence). The CDR3 loop spans 13 amino acids. V dropped 0 bases and J dropped 8 bases, with 10 bases sitting between them. CDR3 loop: CASSESTYREAFF. CDR3 sequence (DNA): TGCGCCAGCAGTGAGTCGACGTACAGGGAAGCTTTCTTT.

Comment on this clone: A read error may produce the germline difference seen at one junction end. V usage is TRBV7-2 and J usage is TRBJ1-3, with D hard to call. The CDR3 sequence is 17 residues long. Germline V CDR1 and CDR2: SGHTA, FQGNSA. The CDR3 region has the DNA TGTGCCAGCAGCTTAACTGCAACAGACGGCTCTGGAAACACCACATATTTT. Protein: CASSLTATDGSGNTTYF.

The genes are TRBV28 and TRBJ1-2; D is ambiguous. Germline V gene data show CDR1 as MDHEN and CDR2 as SYDVKM. The V gene lost 5 bases and the J gene lost 4 bases, with 17 bases spanning the gap. This CDR3 spans 15 amino acids. CDR3 DNA: TGTGCCAGCAGTACGTCCCCGTCCCTCGGCTATGGCTACACCTTC. It is translated as CASSTSPSLGYGYTF.